This T cell receptor beta chain is drawn from a study of T cells after yellow fever vaccination. For the study at large: Any fraction with a low cell number was prepared using SMART-Seq v4 Ultra Low Input.

About this clonotype: As yet, its antigen is unknown.

MiXCR, run by TCRdb on the 5' RACE reads, gives a single entry per CDR3 protein. The sample lists hundreds of thousands of distinct CDR3 sequences, roughly an eighth occurring once. Whole-study findings and limits: Subsequent to the booster, the majority of primary-vaccination clones reappeared (roughly 96% CD4, approximately 90% CD8).

The CDR3 length is 12 residues. Germline CDR1 SQVTM, CDR2 ANQGSEA. V dropped 4 bases and J dropped 0 bases, with 6 bases sitting between them. This chain joins TRBV29-1 and TRBJ1-2; a weak D match, TRBD1 (5 bases). Material: PBMCs, obtained on the day of the yellow fever booster vaccination. This clonotype was obtained from a man between 25 and 39 years old who received the YFV17D yellow fever vaccine. CDR3: CSVATANYGYTF. CDR3 DNA: TGCAGCGTTGCGACAGCTAACTATGGCTACACCTTC.